This record covers a single TCR beta chain. This record comes from a study of blood T cell repertoires in COVID-19. The overall study: The samples span acute and convalescent COVID-19 from the United States, Italy and Spain. PBMCs, B-cell-depleted T cells, or T cells provided the cDNA or gDNA that made up the material.

Profiled with immunoSEQ multiplex PCR; TCRdb holds only in-frame clones, not every one. The sample shows 150,000 to 200,000 clones, about four fifths of them seen only once. The study assigned cohorts using participant-reported clinical history. Trimming at V came to 6 bases and at J to 2 bases, leaving 9 bases not matched to a gene. Germline lookup yields CDR1 SNHLY and CDR2 FYNNEI. CDR3 size: 15 residues. The sequence came from a man aged 50-59 years who had recovered from COVID-19. The rearrangement links TRBV2 to TRBJ2-7; 8 bases line up with TRBD1. Material: PBMCs or T cells enriched from blood (not recorded which). The DNA of the CDR3 is TGTGCCAGCAGCGTAGGGACAGGAAAGACCTACGAGCAGTACTTC. This translates into CASSVGTGKTYEQYF.